This T cell receptor (beta chain) originates from a study of tumor-infiltrating lymphocytes in primary liver carcinoma. As for the study in general: Both sexes were represented among patients, who were 30 to 69 years old. The yield of productive TCRbeta reads per sample was roughly 3.65 to 8 million and was similar across tissue types.

V lost 5 bases to trimming and J lost 3 bases; unmatched junction nucleotides: 7. From germline, CDR1 is MNHEY and CDR2 SVGAGI. The CDR3 has 14 amino acids. This clonotype was observed many times. Its specificity is unknown. Study-level results: A fraction of only about 7-25% of top clones appeared in all five tumor regions.

A constant-region primer primed TCR beta cDNA synthesis from about 490 ng of total RNA. Nested multiplex PCR, run for three rounds with slightly modified ARM-PCR, yielded TCR beta libraries. The two initial PCR rounds, approximately 10 cycles each, used TRBV1-TRBV30 forward and C-beta reverse primers. MiXCR, run by TCRdb on the multiplex PCR reads, gives a single entry per CDR3 protein. The sample carries roughly 120,000 distinct CDR3 sequences, 64% recorded once. Taking 20-30 mg of unsorted bulk tissue, the authors co-extracted RNA and DNA. Patients were chronically HBV-infected and treatment-naive.

Source material: liver tumor tissue from sampling region 3. The subset is: tumor region T3, left-lateral pole. The receptor was derived from a woman in her sixties or seventies with primary liver carcinoma and hepatitis B virus infection. V and J are TRBV6-5 and TRBJ2-7, with 7 nucleotides matching TRBD1. The CDR3 spells CASSRQGPYYEQYF. DNA of the CDR3: TGTGCCAGCAGTCGACAGGGCCCATACTACGAGCAGTACTTC.